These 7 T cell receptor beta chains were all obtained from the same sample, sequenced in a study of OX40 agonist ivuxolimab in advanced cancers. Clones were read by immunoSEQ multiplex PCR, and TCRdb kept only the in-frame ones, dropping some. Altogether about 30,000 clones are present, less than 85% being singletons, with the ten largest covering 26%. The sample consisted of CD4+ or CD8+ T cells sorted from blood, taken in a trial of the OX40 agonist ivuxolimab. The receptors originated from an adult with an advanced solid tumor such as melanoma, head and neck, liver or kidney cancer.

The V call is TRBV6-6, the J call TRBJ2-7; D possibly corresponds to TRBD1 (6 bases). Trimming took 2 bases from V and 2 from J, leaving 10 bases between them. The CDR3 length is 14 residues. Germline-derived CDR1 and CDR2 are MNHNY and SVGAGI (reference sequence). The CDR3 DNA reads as TGTGCCAGCAGTTACCGGGACAATCCCTACGAGCAGTACTTC. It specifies CASSYRDNPYEQYF.

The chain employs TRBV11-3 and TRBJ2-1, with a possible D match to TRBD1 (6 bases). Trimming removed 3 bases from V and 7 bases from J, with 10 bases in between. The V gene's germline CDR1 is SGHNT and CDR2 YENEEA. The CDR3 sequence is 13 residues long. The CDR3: CASSFRGSNEQFF. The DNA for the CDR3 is TGTGCCAGCAGCTTCAGGGGTTCTAATGAGCAGTTCTTC.

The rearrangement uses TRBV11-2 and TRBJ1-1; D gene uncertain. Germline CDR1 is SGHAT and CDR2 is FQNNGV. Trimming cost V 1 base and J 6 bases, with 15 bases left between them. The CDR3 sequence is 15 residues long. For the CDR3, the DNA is TGTGCCAGCAGCTTAGTGGGTATTCTGGGCGCTGAAGCTTTCTTT. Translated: CASSLVGILGAEAFF.

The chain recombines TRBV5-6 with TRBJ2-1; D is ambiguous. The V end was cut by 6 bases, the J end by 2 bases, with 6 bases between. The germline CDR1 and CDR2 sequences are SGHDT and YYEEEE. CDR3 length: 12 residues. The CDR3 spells CASTDTYNEQFF. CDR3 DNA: TGTGCCAGCACCGACACCTACAATGAGCAGTTCTTC.

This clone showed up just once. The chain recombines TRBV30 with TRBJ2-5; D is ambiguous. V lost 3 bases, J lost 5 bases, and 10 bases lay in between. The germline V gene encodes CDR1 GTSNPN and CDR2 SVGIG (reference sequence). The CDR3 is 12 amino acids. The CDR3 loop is CAWSGLGETQYF. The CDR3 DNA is TGTGCCTGGAGCGGATTAGGGGAGACCCAGTACTTC.

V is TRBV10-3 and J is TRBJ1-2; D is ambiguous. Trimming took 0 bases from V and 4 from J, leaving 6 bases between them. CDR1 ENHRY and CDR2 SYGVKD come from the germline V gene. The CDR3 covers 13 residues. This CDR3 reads CAISESLRYGYTF. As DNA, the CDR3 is TGTGCCATCAGTGAGTCGTTGCGCTATGGCTACACCTTC.

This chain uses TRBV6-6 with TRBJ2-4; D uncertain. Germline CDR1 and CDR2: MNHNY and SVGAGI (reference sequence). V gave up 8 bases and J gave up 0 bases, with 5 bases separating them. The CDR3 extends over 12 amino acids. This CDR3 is CASEGAKNIQYF. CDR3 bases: TGTGCCAGCGAAGGAGCCAAAAACATTCAGTACTTC.